A selection of T cell receptor beta chains follows, all from one sample in a study of OX40 agonist ivuxolimab in advanced cancers. Generated by immunoSEQ multiplex PCR, the TCRdb table keeps only in-frame clones and is missing some. In the table there are tens of thousands of clones, about 89% of which are singletons. The specimen comprised CD4+ or CD8+ T cells sorted from blood, sampled in a trial of the OX40 agonist ivuxolimab. These receptors all stem from an adult with an advanced solid tumor such as melanoma, head and neck, liver or kidney cancer. CDR3s include the opening cysteine and the closing phenylalanine or tryptophan. A D gene is named only where the DNA matches it firmly. The size of a clone is reported for some rows only, either as once, few or many, or as a class for expanded clones.

TRBJ1-5	NA	TRBV5-6	NA	CASSHGRASNQPQHF	TGTGCCAGCAGCCATGGGAGGGCTAGCAATCAGCCCCAGCATTTT
TRBJ1-2	NA	TRBV7-4	NA	CASSFVGGRYGYTF	TGTGCCAGCAGTTTCGTTGGGGGCAGGTATGGCTACACCTTC
TRBJ2-7	TRBD2	TRBV11-3	NA	CASSLTPGLAYEQYF	TGTGCCAGCAGCTTAACTCCGGGACTAGCCTACGAGCAGTACTTC
TRBJ1-5	TRBD1	TRBV6-5	NA	CASSEDRGWGPQHF	TGTGCCAGCAGTGAGGACAGGGGGTGGGGGCCCCAGCATTTT
TRBJ2-1	NA	TRBV11-2	NA	CASSLGGTPNEQFF	TGTGCCAGCAGCTTAGGGGGGACTCCGAATGAGCAGTTCTTC
TRBJ2-1	TRBD2	TRBV13	NA	CASSSRSGRNNEQFF	TGTGCCAGCAGCTCCCGGAGCGGGAGGAACAATGAGCAGTTCTTC
TRBJ2-2	NA	TRBV7-3	NA	CASSPQGTGELFF	TGTGCCAGCAGCCCGCAGGGGACAGGGGAGCTGTTTTTT
TRBJ2-3	NA	TRBV4-2	NA	CASSQEGLFADTQYF	TGTGCCAGCAGCCAAGAGGGATTATTCGCCGATACGCAGTATTTT
TRBJ2-1	TRBD2	TRBV19	once	CASSTWASGWDEQFF	TGTGCCAGTAGTACCTGGGCTAGCGGTTGGGATGAGCAGTTCTTC
TRBJ2-2	TRBD2	TRBV5-1	NA	CASSLSRLAGFVGELFF	TGCGCCAGCAGCTTGAGCAGACTAGCGGGCTTCGTGGGGGAGCTGTTTTTT
TRBJ2-2	NA	TRBV4-1	NA	CASSQVADANTGELFF	TGCGCCAGCAGCCAGGTGGCAGACGCGAACACCGGGGAGCTGTTTTTT
TRBJ1-5	NA	TRBV5-6	few	CASSLDPFNQPQHF	TGTGCCAGCAGCTTGGACCCCTTCAATCAGCCCCAGCATTTT
TRBJ2-1	NA	TRBV13	NA	CASSETQGVGYNEQFF	TGTGCCAGCAGCGAGACGCAGGGTGTAGGATACAATGAGCAGTTCTTC
TRBJ2-7	NA	TRBV5-1	NA	CASSLVTAADEQYF	TGCGCCAGCAGCTTGGTTACAGCCGCCGACGAGCAGTACTTC
TRBJ1-1	NA	TRBV14	NA	CASSQDGLGKGKAFF	TGTGCCAGCAGCCAAGATGGACTCGGGAAGGGGAAAGCTTTCTTT
TRBJ1-2	NA	TRBV7-2	NA	CASSLEVAGYGYTF	TGTGCCAGCAGCTTAGAGGTAGCTGGGTATGGCTACACCTTC
TRBJ1-1	NA	TRBV11-2	NA	CASSPYTGEAFF	TGTGCCAGCAGCCCCTATACAGGGGAAGCTTTCTTT
TRBJ2-3	NA	TRBV5-1	few	CASSSSTLTDTQYF	TGCGCCAGCAGCTCCTCGACCCTCACAGATACGCAGTATTTT
TRBJ1-5	NA	TRBV4-2	NA	CASSRDNSNQPQHF	TGTGCCAGCAGCCGGGACAACAGCAATCAGCCCCAGCATTTT
TRBJ1-5	TRBD1	TRBV27	NA	CASRLGGAGSNQPQHF	TGTGCCTCCCGCTTAGGGGGCGCGGGGAGCAATCAGCCCCAGCATTTT
TRBJ2-1	TRBD2	TRBV5-1	NA	CATPDLAVYNEQFF	TGCGCCACCCCTGACCTAGCGGTCTACAATGAGCAGTTCTTC
TRBJ1-4	TRBD1	TRBV25-1	NA	CASSERQGTEKLFF	TGTGCCAGCAGTGAAAGACAGGGAACTGAAAAACTGTTTTTT
TRBJ2-1	NA	TRBV14	NA	CASSQRGVGEQFF	TGTGCCAGCAGCCAAAGGGGGGTAGGTGAGCAGTTCTTC
TRBJ1-6	NA	TRBV9	NA	CASSVEQDNSPLHF	TGTGCCAGCAGCGTAGAACAGGATAATTCACCCCTCCACTTT
TRBJ2-7	NA	TRBV19	NA	CASSTAWGSSYEQYF	TGTGCCAGTAGTACCGCGTGGGGGAGCTCCTACGAGCAGTACTTC
TRBJ1-1	NA	TRBV7-9	NA	CASSLVGGEMNTEAFF	TGTGCCAGCAGCTTAGTAGGAGGAGAAATGAACACTGAAGCTTTCTTT
TRBJ2-1	NA	TRBV6-6	NA	CASSYSHGSSHEQFF	TGTGCCAGCTCCTACTCCCACGGGAGCAGCCATGAGCAGTTCTTC
TRBJ2-2	NA	TRBV6-6	NA	CASYDVGNTGELFF	TGTGCCAGCTACGATGTGGGAAACACCGGGGAGCTGTTTTTT
TRBJ2-1	TRBD2	TRBV18	NA	CASSPGTSGTPYYNEQFF	TGTGCCAGCTCACCGGGGACTAGCGGGACCCCATACTACAATGAGCAGTTCTTC
TRBJ1-2	TRBD1	TRBV11-2	once	CTSSLGTGGDYGYTF	TGTACCAGCAGCCTGGGGACAGGCGGCGACTATGGCTACACCTTC
TRBJ1-2	TRBD1	TRBV7-9	NA	CASSPGQDLTHYGYTF	TGTGCCAGCAGCCCTGGACAGGACCTCACCCACTATGGCTACACCTTC
TRBJ2-6	NA	TRBV10-1	NA	CASSGGTGANVLTF	TGCGCCAGCAGTGGGGGAACTGGGGCCAACGTCCTGACTTTC
TRBJ1-1	TRBD1	TRBV15	NA	CATSRPGQDSNTEAFF	TGTGCCACCAGCAGACCGGGACAGGACTCGAACACTGAAGCTTTCTTT
TRBJ1-1	NA	TRBV28	once	CASRLGGYTEAFF	TGTGCCAGCAGGCTGGGGGGATACACTGAAGCTTTCTTT
TRBJ2-7	TRBD2	TRBV10-3	NA	CAISGGSLAGAVEQYF	TGTGCCATCAGTGGCGGATCACTAGCGGGAGCGGTCGAGCAGTACTTC
TRBJ1-2	NA	TRBV19	NA	CASSPGLNYGYTF	TGTGCCAGTAGCCCGGGTCTCAACTATGGCTACACCTTC
TRBJ1-6	TRBD1	TRBV30	once	CAWSGDRRPPGSPLHF	TGTGCCTGGAGTGGGGACAGGCGGCCCCCGGGTTCACCCCTCCACTTT
TRBJ1-4	NA	TRBV6-5	NA	CASSPQGGSEKLFF	TGTGCCAGCAGTCCCCAGGGTGGAAGTGAAAAACTGTTTTTT
TRBJ2-7	TRBD2	TRBV5-1	NA	CASSLKLAGIYEQYF	TGCGCCAGCAGCTTAAAACTAGCGGGGATCTACGAGCAGTACTTC
TRBJ1-3	NA	TRBV9	NA	CASSEGEGTVSGNTIYF	TGTGCCAGCAGCGAGGGGGAGGGCACCGTCTCTGGAAACACCATATATTTT